A selection of T cell receptor beta chains follows, all from one sample in a study of T-cell memory formation after mild COVID-19. TCRdb redid the calling of the 5' RACE reads with MiXCR, one entry per CDR3 protein. Of around 400,000 distinct CDR3 sequences in the sample, less than 25% were seen once. Sequencing was carried out using PBMCs or a T cell subset sorted from them (not recorded which). These receptors all come from an adult woman who had mild COVID-19 (a few samples of this study predate the infection). Cell type and time point are not known. The CDR3 runs from the conserved cysteine through the conserved F or W. The order of the fields is J gene, D gene, clone size, V gene, CDR3 DNA, CDR3 protein. A D gene is named only where the DNA matches it firmly. Size is omitted from some rows. Given values are once, few, many or a class for expanded clones.

>TRBJ1-6|TRBD1|few|TRBV7-2
TGTGCCAGCAGCTTAGTACAGGGGGATTCACCCCTCCACTTT
CASSLVQGDSPLHF
>TRBJ2-7|NA|NA|TRBV14
TGTGCCAGCAGCCAAGCGACTGGGACACATTACGAGCAGTACTTC
CASSQATGTHYEQYF
>TRBJ2-3|NA|many|TRBV7-6
TGTGCCAGCAGCCCGGGCGGGGCAGGAACAGATACGCAGTATTTT
CASSPGGAGTDTQYF
>TRBJ2-1|TRBD2|NA|TRBV5-1
TGCGCCAGCTCGCGCGGGGGTTCGCTAGCGGGGGTATCCTACAATGAGCAGTTCTTC
CASSRGGSLAGVSYNEQFF
>TRBJ2-7|NA|many|TRBV12-3/TRBV12-4
TGTGCCAGCAGTTCGTATAGCGGAACCTACGAGCAGTACTTC
CASSSYSGTYEQYF
>TRBJ2-7|NA|NA|TRBV7-9
TGTGCCAGCAGCTTCGCCCCGGGGGAGAGCTACTTC
CASSFAPGESYF
>TRBJ2-3|TRBD2|NA|TRBV7-9
TGTGCCACCTTGAGTGGGGGGGCAGATACGCAGTATTTT
CATLSGGADTQYF
>TRBJ2-5|TRBD2|few|TRBV5-6
TGTGCCAGCAGCCAGCTGGGCGGGGGGGCGGAGACCCAGTACTTC
CASSQLGGGAETQYF
>TRBJ2-5|TRBD2|few|TRBV4-3
TGCGCCAGCAGCCACATACTAGCGCGATTGGGAGAGACCCAGTACTTC
CASSHILARLGETQYF
>TRBJ1-4|NA|NA|TRBV5-8
TGTGCCAGCAGCTTAGAAGGGGCTCCGGGCGAAAAACTGTTTTTT
CASSLEGAPGEKLFF
>TRBJ1-2|NA|NA|TRBV19
TGTGCCAGCCGGGGCGGAAGCTCTAACTATGGCTACACCTTC
CASRGGSSNYGYTF
>TRBJ1-3|NA|few|TRBV3-1
TGTGCCAGCAGCCAAGAGCGACTGAACTCTGGAAACACCATATATTTT
CASSQERLNSGNTIYF
>TRBJ1-2|NA|NA|TRBV4-1
TGCGCCAGCAGCCAAGATCAGCCAGCGGCGGGTAGTGGCTACACCTTC
CASSQDQPAAGSGYTF
>TRBJ2-2|NA|few|TRBV24-1
TGTGCCACCAGTGATTTGCTCACAGGAACCGGGGAGCTGTTTTTT
CATSDLLTGTGELFF
>TRBJ2-5|TRBD2|few|TRBV24-1
TGTGCCACCCAGGCGGGGGGTTATTACCAAGAGACCCAGTACTTC
CATQAGGYYQETQYF
>TRBJ2-5|NA|many|TRBV7-6
TGTGCCAGCAGCTCACGACGAGGAGAGACCCAGTACTTC
CASSSRRGETQYF
>TRBJ1-1|NA|few|TRBV20-1
TGCGGAGCCTACGACACTGAAGCTTTCTTT
CGAYDTEAFF
>TRBJ2-2|NA|NA|TRBV6-2/TRBV6-3
TGTGCCAGCAGTCCCAGGGGAGCCGGGGAGCTGTTTTTT
CASSPRGAGELFF
>TRBJ2-2|NA|few|TRBV4-2
TGTGCCAGCAGCCAAGATCATCCTGAGTTGCAGATAATTTTT
CASSQDHPELQIIF
>TRBJ2-5|NA|NA|TRBV12-3/TRBV12-4
TGTGCCAGCAGTGAGCGGAGGGCCGGAGAGACCCAGTACTTC
CASSERRAGETQYF
>TRBJ2-4|NA|once|TRBV2
TGTGCCACCACGGGTGTAGCCAAAAACATTCAGTACTTC
CATTGVAKNIQYF
>TRBJ2-3|NA|few|TRBV20-1
TGCAGTGCCCCCAGGGCGGGCCGCGCAGATACGCAGTATTTT
CSAPRAGRADTQYF
>TRBJ1-1|NA|few|TRBV18
TGTGCCACCGAACTCTCGAGGGACACTGAAGCTTTCTTT
CATELSRDTEAFF
>TRBJ2-1|NA|NA|TRBV2
TGTGCCAGCAGTGATTCGGAAGCGGCTAAACACAATGAGCAGTTCTTC
CASSDSEAAKHNEQFF
>TRBJ2-4|NA|NA|TRBV18
TGTGCCAGCTCACCACTAGATTTGAACATTCAGTACTTC
CASSPLDLNIQYF
>TRBJ2-3|TRBD1|NA|TRBV29-1
TGCAGCGTTGAAGGGGGGACAGGGTTCACAGATACGCAGTATTTT
CSVEGGTGFTDTQYF
>TRBJ2-2|TRBD1|few|TRBV12-3/TRBV12-4
TGTGCCAGCAGGGCGCTCGGGACAGGGAAGAACACCGGGGAGCTGTTTTTT
CASRALGTGKNTGELFF
>TRBJ2-2|NA|NA|TRBV10-3
TGTGCCATCAGTGAGTCCGGGTACATCCCGGACACCGGGGAGCTGTTTTTT
CAISESGYIPDTGELFF
>TRBJ1-2|NA|NA|TRBV5-1
TGCGCCAGCGGACCCGGACAGTATGGCTACACCTTC
CASGPGQYGYTF
>TRBJ2-7|TRBD1|NA|TRBV7-6
TGTGCCAGCAGCTTAGTGGGGACAGGGGTTACCTACGAGCAGTACTTC
CASSLVGTGVTYEQYF
>TRBJ1-1|NA|NA|TRBV29-1
TGCAGCGCCGTTGGAAACACTGAAGCTTTCTTT
CSAVGNTEAFF
>TRBJ1-1|TRBD1|NA|TRBV19
TGTGCCAGCACAGGGGTCTACGAAGCTTTCTTT
CASTGVYEAFF